This T cell receptor beta chain was recorded in a study of blood T cell repertoires in COVID-19. Study details: From the United States, Italy and Spain came samples of acute and convalescent COVID-19. Sources were T cells, B-cell-depleted T cells, or PBMCs; the material itself was cDNA or gDNA.

Trimming pared 4 bases from V and 4 bases from J, leaving 16 bases between. There are 15 residues in the CDR3. Germline lookup yields CDR1 LNHDA and CDR2 SQIVND (reference sequence). Per the original methods: Nucleated cell number was recorded as an estimate derived from reference gene primer amplification. Clones were sequenced by immunoSEQ multiplex PCR, and TCRdb holds only the in-frame ones, with some missing. V, J and clone size are taken as reported in that table, and D and trimming were inferred from the DNA itself. The sample lists about 260,000 clones, around 90% occurring once. This sequence was found in a human donor in a cohort sampled during active COVID-19. This chain uses TRBV19 with TRBJ1-1, with D perhaps matching TRBD1 (6 bases). Material: peripheral blood. In DNA, the CDR3 is TGTGCCAGTAGTAGGCCCACAGGGTCGGGCACTGAAGCTTTCTTT. As protein: CASSRPTGSGTEAFF. Full variable domain (outside the CDR3, taken from reference TRBV19 and TRBJ1-1): DGGITQSPKYLFRKEGQNVTLSCEQNLNHDAMYWYRQDPGQGLRLIYYSQIVNDFQKGDIAEGYSVSREKKESFPLTVTSAQKNPTAFYLCASSRPTGSGTEAFFGQGTRLTVV.